Listed below are T cell receptor beta chains from one sample, sequenced in a study of blood T cell repertoires in COVID-19. Assay used: immunoSEQ multiplex PCR; TCRdb lists only in-frame clones, some missing. The table has over 45,000 clones, more than 75% seen once. Sequencing was performed on peripheral blood. The receptors were sampled from a man aged 45 to 65 with active or convalescent COVID-19. The CDR3 runs from the conserved cysteine through the conserved F or W. Fields, in order: J gene, V gene, CDR3 length, clone size, D gene, CDR3 protein, CDR3 DNA. D genes are given only for firm matches. A clone size is listed for some rows: how often the clone was seen (once, few, many), or a class if it is expanded.

TRBJ2-7	TRBV7-3	17	NA	TRBD2	CASSLRSSGGNSYEQYF	TGTGCCAGCAGCCTACGATCTAGCGGGGGGAACTCCTACGAGCAGTACTTC
TRBJ2-3	TRBV9	15	few	NA	CASSVRGDRWDTQYF	TGTGCCAGCAGCGTTCGCGGAGACCGTTGGGATACGCAGTATTTT
TRBJ1-2	TRBV12-3/TRBV12-4	13	NA	NA	CASTPHGLYGYTF	TGTGCCAGCACCCCCCACGGACTCTATGGCTACACCTTC
TRBJ1-6	TRBV6-1	15	NA	NA	CASSEAPGVDSPLHF	TGTGCCAGCAGTGAAGCGCCAGGGGTGGATTCACCCCTCCACTTT
TRBJ1-5	TRBV30	12	few	TRBD1	CAWSPRGQPQHF	TGTGCCTGGAGCCCCAGGGGGCAGCCCCAGCATTTT
TRBJ1-2	TRBV25-1	13	NA	NA	CASSGGIRYGYTF	TGTGCCAGCAGTGGAGGGATTCGGTATGGCTACACCTTC
TRBJ2-1	TRBV27	14	NA	NA	CASSYRSSYNEQFF	TGTGCCAGCAGTTACAGGTCCTCCTACAATGAGCAGTTCTTC
TRBJ2-1	TRBV11-3	14	NA	NA	CASSSMRQDGEQFF	TGTGCCAGCAGCTCAATGAGACAGGACGGTGAGCAGTTCTTC
TRBJ2-1	TRBV7-8	18	NA	NA	CASSSDPGLTAGTNEQFF	TGTGCCAGCAGCTCGGACCCAGGGTTAACTGCGGGGACGAATGAGCAGTTCTTC
TRBJ1-2	TRBV15	15	NA	NA	CATSRDVADSNGYTF	TGTGCCACCAGCAGAGATGTGGCTGACTCAAATGGCTACACCTTC
TRBJ2-1	TRBV7-8	14	NA	NA	CASSPGSAYNEQFF	TGTGCCAGCAGCCCAGGATCCGCCTACAATGAGCAGTTCTTC
TRBJ2-7	TRBV13	15	NA	TRBD1	CASSLKGQGSYEQYF	TGTGCCAGCAGCTTAAAGGGACAGGGGTCCTACGAGCAGTACTTC
TRBJ1-1	TRBV5-1	14	NA	NA	CASSPGGLNTEAFF	TGCGCCAGCAGCCCGGGGGGCTTGAACACTGAAGCTTTCTTT
TRBJ2-7	TRBV3-1/TRBV3-2	18	NA	TRBD2	CASSQDARGRGGSYEQYF	TGTGCCAGCAGCCAAGATGCGCGGGGGCGGGGGGGCTCCTACGAGCAGTACTTC
TRBJ2-7	TRBV12-3/TRBV12-4	13	many	NA	CASSSKGDYEQYF	TGTGCCAGCAGTTCCAAGGGGGATTACGAGCAGTACTTC
TRBJ2-6	TRBV4-2	14	NA	TRBD2	CASRGDSGANVLTF	TGTGCCAGCCGGGGGGATTCTGGGGCCAACGTCCTGACTTTC
TRBJ2-3	TRBV5-1	14	NA	NA	CASSLMPTQDTQYF	TGCGCCAGCAGCTTGATGCCAACACAAGATACGCAGTATTTT